This T cell receptor (beta chain) derives from a study of cytomegalovirus exposure and HLA in healthy donors. Study-level findings and limits: The classifier reportedly diagnosed cytomegalovirus status with high sensitivity and specificity. In a later analysis, HLA-associated beta chains showed higher expansion and lower generation probabilities than comparable chains.

Each donor was nominally healthy when sampled (though unrecorded immune exposures were likely). Primers: 60 Vbeta forward and 13 Jbeta reverse. Measured with immunoSEQ multiplex PCR; TCRdb has only the in-frame clones, and not every one. The sample holds 75,000 to 100,000 clones, around 8% seen once. This clone was recorded a few times. Its antigen is still unknown. The CDR3 has 12 amino acids. Germline CDR1 reads MDHEN; CDR2 reads SYDVKM. The ends were cut back, 2 bases at V and 6 bases at J, with 7 bases in the middle. Material: PBMCs. This sequence was found in a man aged 50 to 60 in good health and CMV-seronegative. This sequence joins TRBV28 and TRBJ1-1; D is uncertain. The CDR3 loop is CASSLGRAEAFF. The CDR3 bases are TGTGCCAGCAGTTTAGGGAGGGCTGAAGCTTTCTTT.